These T cell receptor beta chains were read from a single sample in a study of CD8 T cells in ankylosing spondylitis. Using its own MiXCR run on the 5' RACE reads, TCRdb lists one record per CDR3 protein. The data show about 360,000 distinct CDR3 sequences, 20% to 25% seen once. The source material was blood, either unsorted or a sorted T cell fraction (not recorded which). These receptors all come from a male donor with ankylosing spondylitis or in good health (not recorded which). The CDR3 runs from the conserved cysteine through the conserved F or W. Each record gives: J gene, D gene, V gene, clone size, CDR3 DNA, CDR3 protein. The D gene is left open where the match is weak. Clone size appears in some rows only: once, few, many, or a class for an expanded clone.

TRBJ2-7 TRBD1 TRBV25-1 . TGTGCCAGCAGTGAGGGGACAGGGGTGTCCTACGAGCAGTACTTC CASSEGTGVSYEQYF
TRBJ2-7 . TRBV30 few TGTGCCTGGAGTGTGGGCCAGAACTCCTACGAGCAGTACTTC CAWSVGQNSYEQYF
TRBJ2-2 . TRBV24-1 . TGTGCCACCAGTGATTTCGCGGTCGGGGAGCTGTTTTTT CATSDFAVGELFF
TRBJ2-2 TRBD2 TRBV4-1 . TGCGCCAGCAGCCACCTCCTAGCGGGGGGAAGGAACACCGGGGAGCTGTTTTTT CASSHLLAGGRNTGELFF
TRBJ2-7 . TRBV2 . TGTGCCAGCAGTGACCAGATCCTCTACGAGCAGTACTTC CASSDQILYEQYF
TRBJ2-7 TRBD2 TRBV29-1 few TGCAGCGTTGAAACAGCGGGGTACGAGCAGTACTTC CSVETAGYEQYF
TRBJ2-1 TRBD2 TRBV28 few TGTGCCAGCAGACCGAGGAGCGGGGGGTTCTCCTACAATGAGCAGTTCTTC CASRPRSGGFSYNEQFF
TRBJ2-1 TRBD1 TRBV11-1 few TGTGCCAGCAGCTCCCTAGAGGGGGCAGGGAAGGGAAGGGTCAATGAGCAGTTCTTC CASSSLEGAGKGRVNEQFF
TRBJ1-4 . TRBV12-3/TRBV12-4 few TGTGCCAGCAGTTTCGGCACGGAGGAAAAACTGTTTTTT CASSFGTEEKLFF
TRBJ2-1 . TRBV12-3/TRBV12-4 many TGTGCCAGCAGTTCGGGACTCTCTGGGCAGTTCTTC CASSSGLSGQFF
TRBJ2-1 . TRBV24-1 . TGTGCCACCAGTGATGGGCCATCGCAGTTCTTC CATSDGPSQFF
TRBJ2-2 TRBD1 TRBV7-9 . TGTGCCAGCAGCCCTTTACAGGGACAGGGGGCTGGCGGGGAGCTGTTTTTT CASSPLQGQGAGGELFF
TRBJ2-2 . TRBV7-9 . TGTGCCAGCAGCTTAGTCGACAGGGAGGCCGGGGAGCTGTTTTTT CASSLVDREAGELFF
TRBJ2-7 . TRBV29-1 few TGCAGCGTCCGAGAGGGCGGCGAGCAGTACTTC CSVREGGEQYF
TRBJ2-7 TRBD1 TRBV20-1 . TGCAGTGCTAGCGCCGGGGACAGGAGCTCCTACGAGCAGTACTTC CSASAGDRSSYEQYF
TRBJ2-2 . TRBV11-2 . TGTGCCAGCAGCACGTGGGGCTTTGACGGGGAGCTGTTTTTT CASSTWGFDGELFF
TRBJ1-6 TRBD1 TRBV28 . TGTGCCAGCAGTTCTTTTCTGACAGGGGCCCTTTCACCCCTCCACTTT CASSSFLTGALSPLHF
TRBJ2-5 . TRBV7-9 few TGTGCCAGCAGCTTAGAGTCTGGAGGGGAGACCCAGTACTTC CASSLESGGETQYF
TRBJ1-2 . TRBV7-9 few TGTGCCAGCAGCTTATTAAATCTGGGCACCTACTATGGCTACACCTTC CASSLLNLGTYYGYTF
TRBJ2-1 . TRBV29-1 . TGCAGCGTCGAGACTCCGAATGACAGATCTGGAGAGCAGTTCTTC CSVETPNDRSGEQFF
TRBJ2-7 TRBD2 TRBV18 few TGTGCCAGCTTCGGGGGGGACCTCTCCTACGAGCAGTACTTC CASFGGDLSYEQYF
TRBJ2-3 TRBD2 TRBV9 few TGTGCCAGCAGCGAAACTAGCGGGGGGTTCACAGATACGCAGTATTTT CASSETSGGFTDTQYF
TRBJ2-2 TRBD2 TRBV4-1 few TGCGCCAGCAGCCAAGGGGGACTAGCGGGGCCCCACCTCACCGGGGAGCTGTTTTTT CASSQGGLAGPHLTGELFF
TRBJ2-5 . TRBV5-6 . TGTGCCAGTGCGACTAGGTCTGATCAAGAGACCCAGTACTTC CASATRSDQETQYF
TRBJ2-2 . TRBV2 . TGTACCTTCAGTTTAGTAGGACCGCCGGGGAGTAGGACCGGGGAGCTGTTTTTT CTFSLVGPPGSRTGELFF
TRBJ2-7 . TRBV29-1 few TGCAGCGTCTCCGGGACAAGCCTCTACGAGCAGTACTTC CSVSGTSLYEQYF
TRBJ2-1 . TRBV12-3/TRBV12-4 . TGTGCCAGCAGTTTCCCAGGGTCCAACCTCCCGTTCTTC CASSFPGSNLPFF
TRBJ2-4 TRBD1 TRBV2 . TGTGCCAGCCGACAGACAGGGGAAAACATTCAGTACTTC CASRQTGENIQYF
TRBJ1-2 TRBD1 TRBV29-1 . TGCAGCGTTGAAGATGACGGAGGGGGCTACGGCTACACCTTC CSVEDDGGGYGYTF
TRBJ1-5 . TRBV7-6 few TGTGCCAGCAGCCCGGGCAGGGGTGGCAATCAGCCCCAGCATTTT CASSPGRGGNQPQHF
TRBJ2-3 TRBD2 TRBV29-1 . TGCAGCGTTGAAGACGCTTTCCCTATTCCGGGACTAGACTCGAAGGATACGCAGTATTTT CSVEDAFPIPGLDSKDTQYF
TRBJ2-7 . TRBV4-1 few TGCGCCAGCAGCGAAGACAGTCCCTACGAGCAGTACTTC CASSEDSPYEQYF
TRBJ2-5 . TRBV6-5 few TGTGCCAGCAGTTACAGCCGGGAAGAGGAAGGAGAGACCCAGTACTTC CASSYSREEEGETQYF
TRBJ2-5 . TRBV27 few TGTGCCAGCAGGTCAGGGGCCTCCAATATCCCCCAGTACTTC CASRSGASNIPQYF
TRBJ2-2 TRBD1 TRBV7-6 few TGTGCCAGCAGCACTCGCTGGGGACAGGAAAACACCGGGGAGCTGTTTTTT CASSTRWGQENTGELFF
TRBJ1-1 . TRBV6-5 many TGTGCCAGCAGTTTGACCGGACAGTTAGGGGGCACTGAAGCTTTCTTT CASSLTGQLGGTEAFF
TRBJ2-1 . TRBV12-3/TRBV12-4 few TGTGCCAGCAGTCGGAGGGGGAGCTCCTACAATGAGCAGTTCTTC CASSRRGSSYNEQFF
TRBJ2-1 TRBD2 TRBV12-3/TRBV12-4 few TGTGCCAGCAGTTTCGCGGGAGGGGAGCAGTTCTTC CASSFAGGEQFF
TRBJ2-2 . TRBV15 many TGTGCCACCAGCAGAGAATATATGGGATCGAACACCGGGGAGCTGTTTTTT CATSREYMGSNTGELFF
TRBJ2-7 TRBD1 TRBV6-5 . TGTGCCAGCAGCACAACTGGACAGGGGGCTACAGGAGAGCAGTACTTC CASSTTGQGATGEQYF
TRBJ2-3 . TRBV19 . TGTGCCAGTAGTCCCCGGACACGGGATACGCAGTATTTT CASSPRTRDTQYF
TRBJ2-1 TRBD1 TRBV15 . TGTGCCACCAGCAGCCGGACAGGGTTGCCCTACAATGAGCAGTTCTTC CATSSRTGLPYNEQFF
TRBJ2-7 . TRBV4-1 few TGCGCCAGCAGCCAAGGGTCGGACAGCTCCTACGAGCAGTACTTC CASSQGSDSSYEQYF
TRBJ2-2 TRBD2 TRBV12-3/TRBV12-4 . TGTGCCAGCAGTTTATCCGGGGGGTTAACCGGGGAGCTGTTTTTT CASSLSGGLTGELFF
TRBJ2-3 . TRBV5-5 . TGTGCCAGCAGCTTGTTCCTCGAAAACACAGATACGCAGTATTTT CASSLFLENTDTQYF
TRBJ2-5 . TRBV12-3/TRBV12-4 few TGTGCCAGCAGTGAAGGGACCGCAGAGACCCAGTACTTC CASSEGTAETQYF
TRBJ1-1 TRBD1 TRBV6-5 . TGTGCCAGCAGTTACTCGGGGGGACAGGGGGAACGGACTGAAGCTTTCTTT CASSYSGGQGERTEAFF